This TCR beta chain was sequenced in a study of cytomegalovirus exposure and HLA in healthy donors. Findings and caveats of the study: Later genetic work tied a missense DCLRE1C variant to beta-chain V and J trimming. In a later analysis, most CMV-associated TCR beta chains appeared HLA-restricted. The listing of roughly 160 TCR beta chains classed them as cytomegalovirus-associated. An analysis that was carried out later associated 16,951 TCR beta sequences with HLA alleles at 0.05 false discovery rate.

CDR1 and CDR2 (germline): MNHNY, SVGAGI (reference sequence). V was cut by 7 bases and J by 0 bases, with 10 bases left in between. The CDR3 covers 14 residues. A remark on this clone: Its antigen remains unidentified.

PCR involved 60 Vbeta and 13 Jbeta primers. Repertoires were generated with immunoSEQ multiplex PCR, while TCRdb's copy carries only in-frame clones and drops some. The table has roughly 290,000 clones, roughly 90% seen once. This receptor was identified in a woman under 30 in good health and CMV-seronegative. Input material: PBMCs. The rearrangement links TRBV6-6 to TRBJ2-1; D not certain. CDR3 DNA: TGTGCCAGCATCCCACAGAGCTCCTACAATGAGCAGTTCTTC. Residues: CASIPQSSYNEQFF.